Presented here are 23 T cell receptor beta chains from one specimen sequenced in a study of Ad26.COV2.S vaccination and SARS-CoV-2 variants. Some clones are missing from TCRdb's copy, which holds only in-frame ones; the method was immunoSEQ multiplex PCR. Of roughly 350,000 clones listed, 80% to 90% are singletons. As for treatment: around 19 received Ad26.COV2.S at low or high dose, single or two shots; roughly five received placebo; per-sample allocation not given. It was on day 63 after the first vaccine or placebo injection that samples were taken. The sequenced sample was peripheral blood, obtained in a trial of Ad26.COV2.S vaccine versus placebo. All receptors come from a person aged 18-60 years who received the Ad26.COV2.S COVID-19 vaccine or a placebo.

The CDR3 here is CASSLDRGVRAFF. DNA for the CDR3: TGTGCCAGCAGCTTGGACAGGGGAGTCCGAGCTTTCTTT. V is TRBV7-9 and J is TRBJ1-1; TRBD1 matches at 9 bases. Per the germline V gene, CDR1 is SEHNR and CDR2 is FQNEAQ (reference sequence). Germline trimming cut 3 bases from V and 10 bases from J; bases unmatched to any gene: 6. This CDR3 comprises 13 residues. Based on the CDR3 plus reference TRBV7-9 and TRBJ1-1, the full variable domain is DTGVSQNPRHKITKRGQNVTFRCDPISEHNRLYWYRQTLGQGPEFLTYFQNEAQLEKSRLLSDRFSAERPKGSFSTLEIQRTEQGDSAMYLCASSLDRGVRAFFGQGTRLTVV.

The rearrangement uses TRBV5-6 and TRBJ1-2, with unresolved D. Deletions cut 2 bases from V and 7 bases from J, with 9 bases between. The germline CDR1 and CDR2 sequences are SGHDT and YYEEEE. The CDR3 spans 12 residues. The CDR3 reads CASSFFLRGYTF. In DNA form, the CDR3 reads TGTGCCAGCAGCTTTTTTCTGCGTGGCTACACCTTC.

DNA of the CDR3: TGTGCCAGCAGCACCCAGGGACTAGCGGGGGACAATGAGCAGTTCTTC. Translated, it gives CASSTQGLAGDNEQFF. The rearrangement uses TRBV11-2 and TRBJ2-1; 14 positions match TRBD2. After removal of 5 bases from V and 5 bases from J, the junction contained 5 bases not matched to a gene. Per germline, CDR1 SGHAT and CDR2 FQNNGV. The CDR3 runs to 16 residues.

This chain connects TRBV20-1 to TRBJ1-3; weak D call: TRBD1 (6 bases). The germline gives CDR1 DFQATT, CDR2 SNEGSKA (reference sequence). The V and J ends lost 3 bases and 0 bases respectively, with 12 bases between them. The CDR3 is 15 amino acids. The CDR3 reads CSASGVGASGNTIYF. The CDR3 coding sequence is TGCAGTGCTAGTGGTGTGGGGGCCTCTGGAAACACCATATATTTT.

The rearrangement uses TRBV18 and TRBJ2-5, with D tentatively TRBD1 (6 bases). This CDR3 contains 14 residues. V lost 3 bases to trimming and J lost 5 bases, with 13 bases between them. Per the germline V gene, CDR1 is KGHSH and CDR2 is LQKENI. The CDR3 DNA reads TGTGCCAGCTCACCGGCAGGGGTCTTCGAGACCCAGTACTTC. This sequence encodes CASSPAGVFETQYF.

This rearrangement joins TRBV5-1 to TRBJ1-1; D is unclear. Germline values: CDR1 SGHRS, CDR2 YFSETQ. V lost 1 base to trimming and J lost 0 bases, with 13 bases between them. The CDR3 has 16 residues. In DNA, the CDR3 is TGCGCCAGCAGCTTGCCGCTCGACGCCGTGAACACTGAAGCTTTCTTT. It specifies CASSLPLDAVNTEAFF.

The gene calls are TRBV9 and TRBJ1-1, with D possibly TRBD1 on 5 matching bases. The CDR3 runs 17 residues. The ends were cut back, 0 bases at V and 4 bases at J, with 19 bases in the middle. Germline CDR1 and CDR2: SGDLS and YYNGEE. CDR3 sequence reads: CASSVGRLGGSSTEAFF. The CDR3 coding sequence is TGTGCCAGCAGCGTAGGTCGGTTGGGGGGAAGCAGCACTGAAGCTTTCTTT.

The chain recombines TRBV7-6 with TRBJ1-5, with no clear D. Germline CDR1 and CDR2: SGHVS and FNYEAQ. CDR3 length: 13 amino acids. V was pared by 1 base and J by 4 bases, with 5 bases between. CDR3 in DNA: TGTGCCAGCAGCTTAGGGGAGAATCAGCCCCAGCATTTT. Encoded protein: CASSLGENQPQHF.

V and J are TRBV4-2 and TRBJ1-1, with a possible D match to TRBD1 (6 bases). Germline V gives CDR1 LGHNA, CDR2 YNFKEQ. This CDR3 is built from 16 residues. The V gene lost 1 base and the J gene lost 6 bases, with 18 bases spanning the gap. This CDR3 is CASSQGLMSRGAEAFF. In nucleotides, the CDR3 is TGTGCCAGCAGCCAAGGGCTTATGAGTAGGGGGGCTGAAGCTTTCTTT.

The chain carries TRBV30 and TRBJ1-5; D is unclear. With 2 bases removed from V and 3 bases from J, the gap between germline ends came to 11 bases. The CDR3 extends over 14 amino acids. CDR1 and CDR2 (germline): GTSNPN, SVGIG (reference sequence). The DNA for the CDR3 is TGTGCCTGGAGTCACGGGATTATCAATCAGCCCCAGCATTTT. Its protein is CAWSHGIINQPQHF.

The V call is TRBV4-3, the J call TRBJ2-7; D not certain. CDR3 length: 15 amino acids. V lost 0 bases, J lost 4 bases, and 13 bases lay in between. Germline V gives CDR1 LGHNA, CDR2 YSLEER. CDR3 DNA: TGCGCCAGCAGCCAAGATAGGGAAGGGATGTACGAGCAGTACTTC. As protein: CASSQDREGMYEQYF.

The rearrangement links TRBV6-5 to TRBJ1-2; D might be TRBD1 (5 bases). CDR3 size: 15 residues. Between the trimmed V and J ends, which lost 0 bases and 4 bases, there was a span of 12 bases. Germline CDR1 is MNHEY and CDR2 is SVGAGI. CDR3 sequence reads: CASSYSSRGSYGYTF. CDR3 coding DNA: TGTGCCAGCAGTTACTCGAGCCGGGGCTCCTATGGCTACACCTTC.

This clone was recorded a few times. CDR3 nucleotides: TGTGCCAGTAGTATAAGTTGGACGAGAGAGCAGTACTTC. Amino acid sequence: CASSISWTREQYF. This chain joins TRBV19 and TRBJ2-7; no reliable D call. The ends were cut back, 2 bases at V and 7 bases at J, with 12 bases in the middle. Germline V gives CDR1 LNHDA, CDR2 SQIVND (reference sequence). The CDR3 sequence is 13 residues long.

The rearrangement links TRBV4-1 to TRBJ2-7, with 12 nucleotides matching TRBD1. The V and J ends lost 1 base and 5 bases, in that order; junction bases with no gene match: 3. The CDR3 spans 15 residues. Germline CDR1 is MGHRA and CDR2 is YSYEKL. The CDR3 is CASSQAGQGAHEQYF. CDR3 DNA: TGCGCCAGCAGCCAAGCGGGACAGGGGGCCCACGAGCAGTACTTC.

The chain recombines TRBV5-1 with TRBJ1-1, with no clear D. Deletions cut 0 bases from V and 0 bases from J, with 12 bases between. The CDR3 has 16 amino acids. The germline gives CDR1 SGHRS, CDR2 YFSETQ. The CDR3 DNA is TGCGCCAGCAGCTTGGCACAGTCCAACATGAACACTGAAGCTTTCTTT. Amino acid sequence: CASSLAQSNMNTEAFF.

A few counts support this clone. The rearrangement links TRBV7-9 to TRBJ1-2; D gene unclear. Between the trimmed V and J ends, which lost 4 bases and 0 bases, there was a span of 9 bases. Germline V gives CDR1 SEHNR, CDR2 FQNEAQ (reference sequence). CDR3 size: 14 residues. CDR3 in DNA: TGTGCCAGCAGCTCCGTGGACTCTAACTATGGCTACACCTTC. This encodes CASSSVDSNYGYTF.

The chain combines TRBV7-2 with TRBJ1-6, with unresolved D. Per germline, CDR1 SGHTA and CDR2 FQGNSA. With 5 bases removed from V and 9 bases from J, the gap between germline ends came to 14 bases. This CDR3 region has 14 residues. Here the CDR3 reads CASSQYRAGSPLHF. CDR3 nucleotide sequence: TGTGCCAGCAGCCAGTACAGAGCCGGTTCACCCCTCCACTTT.

This clone has a single count. The CDR3 coding sequence is TGTGCCACCCTAAGGGGACAAAACTATGGCTACACCTTC. Encoded protein: CATLRGQNYGYTF. This chain joins TRBV19 and TRBJ1-2; possible D gene TRBD1, 6 bases. Germline V gene sequence: CDR1 LNHDA, CDR2 SQIVND (reference sequence). This CDR3 spans 13 amino acids. Between the trimmed V and J ends, which lost 10 bases and 2 bases, there was a span of 14 bases.

The sample holds a few counts of this clone. The V and J genes are TRBV11-3 and TRBJ1-1; TRBD1 is a possible D gene (5 bases). V lost 1 base to trimming and J lost 2 bases, with 11 bases between them. The CDR3 has 15 amino acids. The germline CDR1 and CDR2 sequences are SGHNT and YENEEA. The CDR3 region has the DNA TGTGCCAGCAGCTTAGCCCCAGGGCCCAACACTGAAGCTTTCTTT. It encodes CASSLAPGPNTEAFF.

The CDR3 DNA reads TGTGCCAGCAGCCTGGGGTCCGGCTCCCTATTCTACGAGCAGTACTTC. Translating it yields CASSLGSGSLFYEQYF. The chain links TRBV3-1 (or the pseudogene TRBV3-2) to TRBJ2-7, with unresolved D. Germline loops: CDR1 LGHDT, CDR2 YNNKEL (reference sequence). V shed 4 bases and J shed 3 bases, with 19 bases lying between them. The CDR3 is 16 amino acids.

The V call is TRBV5-4, the J call TRBJ2-5; either TRBD1 or TRBD2 may supply D (7 bases each). V lost 4 bases to trimming and J lost 5 bases, with 15 bases between them. Per germline, CDR1 SGHNT and CDR2 YYREEE (reference sequence). This CDR3 comprises 14 residues. CDR3 region: CASSPGGGPETQYF. In DNA, the CDR3 is TGTGCCAGCAGCCCAGGGGGGGGCCCGGAGACCCAGTACTTC.

In its sample, this clone was seen a few times. V gene TRBV19 combines with J gene TRBJ2-5; D ambiguous. Trimming took 5 bases from V and 4 from J, leaving 14 bases between them. The CDR3 consists of 14 residues. Germline assignment: CDR1 LNHDA and CDR2 SQIVND (reference sequence). The CDR3: CASSDRLPPETQYF. In nucleotides, the CDR3 is TGTGCCAGTAGTGACCGACTGCCTCCAGAGACCCAGTACTTC.

J is TRBJ1-2 and V is TRBV7-9; D may be TRBD1 (5 bases). CDR1 and CDR2 from the germline V gene are SEHNR and FQNEAQ (reference sequence). This CDR3 has 14 residues. Trimming shortened V by 5 bases and J by 3 bases, and 13 bases separated the two germline ends. In DNA form, the CDR3 reads TGTGCCAGCAGCCCCACAGAAGGGGACTATGGCTACACCTTC. Protein product: CASSPTEGDYGYTF.